These 31 T cell receptor beta chains were sequenced from one sample in a study of blood T cell repertoires in COVID-19. Assay used: immunoSEQ multiplex PCR; TCRdb lists only in-frame clones, some missing. The table lists around 250,000 clones, more than 85% of them singletons. The sequenced sample consisted of peripheral blood. These receptors were taken from a woman in her 70s with active or convalescent COVID-19.

The V gene is TRBV11-3, the J gene TRBJ1-6; D might be TRBD1 (6 bases). Trimming removed 3 bases from V and 7 bases from J, with 10 bases in between. Germline values: CDR1 SGHNT, CDR2 YENEEA. The CDR3 sequence is 14 residues long. The CDR3 coding sequence is TGTGCCAGCAGCTTTACAGGGACGAATTCACCCCTCCACTTT. Translated: CASSFTGTNSPLHF.

This chain uses TRBV15 with TRBJ2-1; D not certain. The length of the CDR3 is 11 residues. Germline assignment: CDR1 LNHNV and CDR2 YYDKDF (reference sequence). Trimming cost V 4 bases and J 8 bases, with 6 bases left between them. CDR3 nucleotide sequence: TGTGCCACCAGCATCCTCGATGAGCAGTTCTTC. It specifies CATSILDEQFF.

The rearrangement joins TRBV5-6 to TRBJ1-4; 9 bases match TRBD1. Trimming at V came to 4 bases and at J to 5 bases, leaving 9 bases not matched to a gene. Germline V CDR1 and CDR2: SGHDT, YYEEEE. The CDR3 has 16 residues. The CDR3 loop reads CASSPGQGYSNEKLFF. For the CDR3, the DNA is TGTGCCAGCAGCCCGGGACAGGGTTATTCGAATGAAAAACTGTTTTTT.

The chain combines TRBV29-1 with TRBJ1-2; D might be TRBD1 (6 bases). Germline V CDR1 and CDR2: SQVTM, ANQGSEA. Trimming removed 7 bases from V and 7 bases from J, with 13 bases in between. There are 11 residues in the CDR3. This CDR3 reads CSAVGAPGYTF. In nucleotides, the CDR3 is TGCAGCGCCGTGGGGGCACCTGGCTACACCTTC.

This clone was found a few times. The genes are TRBV24-1 and TRBJ1-2; no definite D call. CDR3 length equals 11 residues. V lost 10 bases and J lost 8, with 13 bases in between. Germline V CDR1 and CDR2: KGHDR, SFDVKD. The CDR3 spells CATSSGLGYTF. Written as DNA, the CDR3 is TGTGCCACGAGTTCAGGATTGGGCTACACCTTC.

The J gene is TRBJ2-4, the V gene TRBV23-1; 9 nucleotides line up with TRBD1. TRBV23-1 is placed among ORFs of uncertain function. V lost 0 bases, J lost 0 bases, and 18 bases stayed unmatched. CDR3 length: 22 residues. The DNA of the CDR3 is TGCGCCAGCAGTCAATCTGGTCCATCCGGGACAGGGAACTTCTTAGCCAAAAACATTCAGTACTTC. Translation: CASSQSGPSGTGNFLAKNIQYF.

The chain couples TRBV5-5 to TRBJ1-5; 10 nucleotides align to TRBD1. Trimming at V came to 0 bases and at J to 6 bases, leaving 3 bases not matched to a gene. Germline V gives CDR1 SGHKS, CDR2 YYEKEE (reference sequence). This CDR3 is built from 15 residues. CDR3 loop: CASSLEGTGVQPQHF. Written as DNA, the CDR3 is TGTGCCAGCAGCTTGGAAGGGACAGGGGTTCAGCCCCAGCATTTT.

This rearrangement joins TRBV9 to TRBJ2-2; TRBD1 aligns across 9 bases. The CDR3 length is 16 residues. The V segment lost 1 base and the J segment 7 bases; nucleotides outside the gene matches: 8. The germline CDR1 and CDR2 sequences are SGDLS and YYNGEE. The CDR3 region is CASSVSRDRVGGELFF. The CDR3 DNA follows: TGTGCCAGCAGCGTATCCCGGGACAGGGTTGGCGGGGAGCTGTTTTTT.

V gene TRBV10-1 combines with J gene TRBJ1-1; a possible D gene is TRBD1 (5 bases). Germline V gene lookup returns CDR1 WNHNN and CDR2 SYGVQD (reference sequence). This CDR3 spans 12 amino acids. The V end was cut by 5 bases, the J end by 2 bases, with 6 bases between. CDR3 sequence: CASSQGNTEAFF. Here the CDR3 DNA reads TGCGCCAGCAGTCAGGGAAACACTGAAGCTTTCTTT.

The chain carries TRBV5-4 and TRBJ1-2, with 9 nucleotides matching TRBD1. Unmatched junction bases numbered 4, after V lost 4 bases and J lost 3 bases. Germline CDR1 SGHNT, CDR2 YYREEE (reference sequence). This CDR3 comprises 14 residues. For the CDR3, the DNA is TGTGCCAGCAGCCCGGACAGGGGATACTATGGCTACACCTTC. Translation: CASSPDRGYYGYTF.

The genes are TRBV24-1 and TRBJ2-1; the D gene is possibly TRBD2 (7 bases). The V end lost 9 bases, the J end lost 1 base, and 21 bases lay between the germline ends. The CDR3 has 17 residues. Germline CDR1 KGHDR, CDR2 SFDVKD. CDR3 bases: TGTGCCACCTCGGGGGGCTTGACTTTTCTTTCCTACAATGAGCAGTTCTTC. It specifies CATSGGLTFLSYNEQFF.

J is TRBJ1-6 and V is TRBV14; D is unclear. The CDR3 is 14 amino acids. V was trimmed by 1 base and J by 9 bases, leaving 10 bases between them. CDR1 is SGHDN and CDR2 is FVKESK in the germline V gene. The CDR3 nucleotides read TGTGCCAGCAGCCAAGGAGGGCTGAGTTCACCCCTCCACTTT. Amino acids: CASSQGGLSSPLHF.

This chain joins TRBV9 and TRBJ1-1; D perhaps matches TRBD1 (5 bases). The CDR3 is 14 amino acids. V was shortened by 3 bases and J by 1 base, with 10 bases between the two germline ends. Looked up from germline, CDR1 is SGDLS and CDR2 is YYNGEE. CDR3 nucleotide sequence: TGTGCCAGCAGCGCCACCCAGGGGAACACTGAAGCTTTCTTT. Translation: CASSATQGNTEAFF. Using reference TRBV9 and TRBJ1-1 for the parts outside the CDR3, the full variable domain is DSGVTQTPKHLITATGQRVTLRCSPRSGDLSVYWYQQSLDQGLQFLIQYYNGEERAKGNILERFSAQQFPDLHSELNLSSLELGDSALYFCASSATQGNTEAFFGQGTRLTVV.

The chain links TRBV6-5 to TRBJ1-5; D is unresolved. The length of the CDR3 is 13 residues. Trimming removed 5 bases at V and 7 bases at J, with 12 bases between. The germline V gene has CDR1 MNHEY and CDR2 SVGAGI. For the CDR3, the DNA is TGTGCCAGCAGTCTAGACTCACGCCAGCCCCAGCATTTT. This codes for CASSLDSRQPQHF.

The chain recombines TRBV27 with TRBJ2-7; 9 nucleotides agree with TRBD1. Unmatched junction bases numbered 11, after V lost 6 bases and J lost 5 bases. Germline V lookup: CDR1 MNHEY, CDR2 SMNVEV (reference sequence). The CDR3 contains 15 residues. The CDR3 DNA reads TGTGCCAGCAGCGCCGTTGGGACAGGGTTACACGAGCAGTACTTC. Protein: CASSAVGTGLHEQYF.

This rearrangement joins TRBV14 to TRBJ2-5; possibly TRBD2 for D (5 bases). Germline lookup yields CDR1 SGHDN and CDR2 FVKESK. The ends were cut back, 1 base at V and 10 bases at J, with 13 bases in the middle. The CDR3 contains 13 residues. CDR3: CASSQARTGDQYF. The DNA of the CDR3 is TGTGCCAGCAGCCAAGCTCGGACTGGCGACCAGTACTTC.

This clone was observed a few times. The chain recombines TRBV20-1 with TRBJ1-6; D possibly corresponds to TRBD1 (6 bases). This CDR3 has 13 amino acids. The germline gives CDR1 DFQATT, CDR2 SNEGSKA (reference sequence). V lost 3 bases, J lost 7 bases, and 10 bases lay in between. This chain's CDR3 is CSASQGTNSPLHF. For the CDR3, the DNA is TGCAGTGCTAGTCAGGGGACCAATTCACCCCTCCACTTT.

This chain connects TRBV19 to TRBJ1-1; D is unclear. With 2 bases removed from V and 1 base from J, the gap between germline ends came to 5 bases. The CDR3 covers 13 residues. Germline V gene lookup returns CDR1 LNHDA and CDR2 SQIVND (reference sequence). CDR3 sequence: CASSITGNTEAFF. The CDR3 DNA sequence: TGTGCCAGTAGTATAACCGGGAACACTGAAGCTTTCTTT.

This chain connects TRBV29-1 to TRBJ1-1; D uncertain. V was shortened by 3 bases and J by 6 bases, with 14 bases between the two germline ends. This CDR3 has 13 residues. Germline lookup yields CDR1 SQVTM and CDR2 ANQGSEA. The CDR3 spells CSVEALEGAEAFF. The DNA for the CDR3 is TGCAGCGTTGAGGCTCTAGAGGGAGCTGAAGCTTTCTTT.

V usage is TRBV7-2 and J usage is TRBJ2-7; D perhaps matches TRBD1 (6 bases). Germline lookup yields CDR1 SGHTA and CDR2 FQGNSA. V lost 0 bases to trimming and J lost 3 bases, with 12 bases between them. The CDR3 runs to 15 residues. DNA of the CDR3: TGTGCCAGCAGCTTAGCGTTTAGACAGGTCTACGAGCAGTACTTC. This encodes CASSLAFRQVYEQYF.

This sequence joins TRBV10-1 and TRBJ2-3, with D tentatively TRBD1 (5 bases). The V end was cut by 8 bases, the J end by 4 bases, with 13 bases between. There are 13 residues in the CDR3. Germline V gene lookup returns CDR1 WNHNN and CDR2 SYGVQD (reference sequence). As DNA, the CDR3 is TGCGCCAGCGGGGCAAATCCGGCAGATACGCAGTATTTT. Protein product: CASGANPADTQYF.

The rearrangement links TRBV6-5 to TRBJ1-5; no clear D gene. Germline loops: CDR1 MNHEY, CDR2 SVGAGI. V was pared by 10 bases and J by 0 bases, with 16 bases between. CDR3 length: 15 residues. CDR3 DNA sequence: TGTGCCACGGAAACCTTACAGTATAGCAATCAGCCCCAGCATTTT. Translation: CATETLQYSNQPQHF.

The V gene is TRBV11-2, the J gene TRBJ2-5; possibly TRBD2 for D (5 bases). Looked up from germline, CDR1 is SGHAT and CDR2 is FQNNGV. The CDR3 is 14 residues long. Trimming left V 2 bases short and J 2 bases short, with 9 bases between. DNA for the CDR3: TGTGCCAGCAGCTTAATAAGCGGACAAGAGACCCAGTACTTC. Its protein product is CASSLISGQETQYF.

The rearrangement joins TRBV5-4 to TRBJ1-3; a possible D gene is TRBD1 (5 bases). V was clipped by 5 bases and J by 4 bases, with 16 bases between them. CDR3 length: 15 residues. Germline V gene sequence: CDR1 SGHNT, CDR2 YYREEE (reference sequence). The CDR3 sequence: CASSSDSGVGNTIYF. In nucleotides, the CDR3 is TGTGCCAGCAGTTCAGACAGCGGGGTAGGAAACACCATATATTTT.

The chain couples TRBV5-1 to TRBJ1-5, with 7 bases identical to TRBD1. In germline, CDR1 is SGHRS, CDR2 YFSETQ. The CDR3 is 13 amino acids. The V segment lost 4 bases and the J segment 5 bases; nucleotides outside the gene matches: 3. The CDR3 loop reads CASSPTGDQPQHF. The DNA for the CDR3 is TGCGCCAGCAGCCCTACAGGGGATCAGCCCCAGCATTTT.

This chain links TRBV6-5 with TRBJ1-5, with 9 bases matching TRBD1. Germline V gene data show CDR1 as MNHEY and CDR2 as SVGAGI. The CDR3 is 14 amino acids. V lost 3 bases, J lost 6 bases, and 3 bases stayed unmatched. This CDR3 reads CASSYRQGGQPQHF. In nucleotides, the CDR3 is TGTGCCAGCAGTTATCGACAGGGGGGTCAGCCCCAGCATTTT.

This clone was counted a single time. The CDR3 here is CASMGQGVFPGELFF. CDR3 coding DNA: TGCGCCAGCATGGGACAGGGAGTTTTTCCCGGGGAGCTGTTTTTT. J is TRBJ2-2 and V is TRBV5-1, with 9 bases lining up with TRBD1. Germline loops: CDR1 SGHRS, CDR2 YFSETQ. J gave up 6 bases and V 6 bases, and 9 bases lay outside the gene matches. The CDR3 extends over 15 amino acids.

V usage is TRBV7-8 and J usage is TRBJ2-7, with a tentative D call TRBD2 (5 bases). Trimming removed 4 bases from V and 1 base from J, with 11 bases in between. Germline V gene lookup returns CDR1 SGHVS and CDR2 FQNEAQ. This CDR3 contains 14 residues. The CDR3 nucleotides read TGTGCCAGCAGCTCCGGAGGTACGTCCTACGAGCAGTACTTC. This sequence encodes CASSSGGTSYEQYF.

The rearrangement uses TRBV6-5 and TRBJ1-4; TRBD1 agrees at 8 bases. Germline trimming cut 0 bases from V and 7 bases from J; bases unmatched to any gene: 1. The CDR3 spans 14 residues. CDR1 is MNHEY, CDR2 SVGAGI, per germline. CDR3 nucleotides: TGTGCCAGCAGTTACTCTGACAGGGGTGAAAAACTGTTTTTT. It yields the protein CASSYSDRGEKLFF.

This rearrangement joins TRBV10-3 to TRBJ2-7; tentatively, D is TRBD1 (5 bases). V shed 8 bases and J shed 5 bases, with 16 bases lying between them. From germline, CDR1 is ENHRY and CDR2 SYGVKD. The CDR3 spans 13 residues. CDR3 bases: TGTGCCATCGGCGACAGTACTCTGCACGAGCAGTACTTC. Amino acids: CAIGDSTLHEQYF.

The chain recombines TRBV7-9 with TRBJ1-4; TRBD1 matches 9 bases. CDR1 is SEHNR, CDR2 FQNEAQ, per germline (reference sequence). This CDR3 has 15 residues. After removal of 5 bases from V and 8 bases from J, the junction contained 9 bases not matched to a gene. CDR3 region: CASSASTGGLEKLFF. CDR3 nucleotide sequence: TGTGCCAGCAGCGCATCGACAGGGGGTTTGGAAAAACTGTTTTTT. The full variable domain, rest sourced from reference TRBV7-9 and TRBJ1-4, is DTGVSQNPRHKITKRGQNVTFRCDPISEHNRLYWYRQTLGQGPEFLTYFQNEAQLEKSRLLSDRFSAERPKGSFSTLEIQRTEQGDSAMYLCASSASTGGLEKLFFGSGTQLSVL.